These 7 T cell receptor beta chains were sequenced from one sample in a study of human T cells and chemical hapten exposure. Time point here: pre-sensitization, week 0. Treatment specified: therapeutic diphenylcyclopropenone sensitization with weekly scalp DPC. Someone pulled total RNA out of unfractionated whole blood. TCRdb passed the RACE reads through MiXCR, listing each CDR3 protein once. This table holds fewer than 45,000 distinct CDR3 sequences, 10% found once. Sample: whole blood, taken in connection with sensitization to the hapten diphenylcyclopropenone (DPC). All receptors derive from a man aged 50-60 years with alopecia areata. Some clones in this sample may be carry-over from other donors' samples.

This clonotype was seen a few times. This chain uses TRBV28 with TRBJ2-7, with D unresolved. Germline CDR1 and CDR2: MDHEN and SYDVKM. Trimming removed 1 base from V and 0 bases from J, with 7 bases in between. This CDR3 is built from 14 residues. The CDR3 loop reads CASSLLAFSYEQYF. CDR3 nucleotides: TGTGCCAGCAGTTTATTGGCCTTCTCCTACGAGCAGTACTTC.

This clonotype was counted between two and nine times. The CDR3, as DNA: TGTGCCAGCAGTTCTGTCCAGGGCCTCCCCACAGATACGCAGTATTTT. Its translation: CASSSVQGLPTDTQYF. The gene calls are TRBV6-5 and TRBJ2-3; perhaps TRBD1 as D (5 bases). Trimming stripped 4 bases from V and 2 bases from J, with 16 bases between. CDR3 length: 16 amino acids. Germline V gene sequence: CDR1 MNHEY, CDR2 SVGAGI.

This clonotype was counted many times. The chain links TRBV30 to TRBJ2-7; no definite D call. CDR1 and CDR2 (germline): GTSNPN, SVGIG (reference sequence). V lost 0 bases and J 6 bases, leaving 15 bases between the germline ends. The CDR3 loop spans 14 amino acids. CDR3 DNA: TGTGCCTGGAGTGTATGGCCGGGCACGCGCGAGCAGTACTTC. It yields the protein CAWSVWPGTREQYF. Looking up the rest from reference TRBV30 and TRBJ2-7 gives the full variable domain: SQTIHQWPATLVQPVGSPLSLECTVEGTSNPNLYWYRQAAGRGLQLLFYSVGIGQISSEVPQNLSASRPQDRQFILSSKKLLLSDSGFYLCAWSVWPGTREQYFGPGTRLTVT.

This sequence joins TRBV6-2 or TRBV6-3 and TRBJ2-1; TRBD2 matches 12 bases. This CDR3 is built from 14 residues. The V gene end was trimmed by 7 bases and the J gene end by 7 bases; junction bases not matched to a gene: 5. Germline CDR1 is MNHEY and CDR2 is SVGEGT. CDR3 in amino acids: CASIRLAGENEQFF. CDR3 sequence (DNA): TGTGCCAGCATCCGACTAGCGGGAGAGAATGAGCAGTTCTTC.

The sample holds many counts of this clonotype. This chain joins TRBV7-2 and TRBJ2-5; 7 bases agree with TRBD2. Germline V gene data show CDR1 as SGHTA and CDR2 as FQGNSA. The CDR3 sequence is 16 residues long. Trimming at V came to 3 bases and at J to 5 bases, leaving 12 bases not matched to a gene. CDR3 DNA sequence: TGTGCCAGCAGCTTCGTGTCTACGGGAGGCCACGAGACCCAGTACTTC. This encodes CASSFVSTGGHETQYF.

This clonotype was found many times. The chain uses TRBV7-8 and TRBJ2-1, with 7 positions matching TRBD1. V lost 2 bases, J lost 4 bases, and 5 bases stayed unmatched. Germline lookup yields CDR1 SGHVS and CDR2 FQNEAQ. CDR3 length equals 15 residues. CDR3 in DNA: TGTGCCAGCAGCTTATTTAGGGGACAGTACAATGAGCAGTTCTTC. Translated, it gives CASSLFRGQYNEQFF.

The sample holds many counts of this clonotype. The gene calls are TRBV27 and TRBJ2-1; 12 nucleotides match TRBD1. The CDR3 covers 15 residues. Germline CDR1 and CDR2: MNHEY and SMNVEV (reference sequence). Germline trimming cut 6 bases from V and 7 bases from J; bases unmatched to any gene: 7. CDR3 bases: TGTGCCAGCAGCAAGGGACAGGGGGCTTGGAATGAGCAGTTCTTC. Its translation: CASSKGQGAWNEQFF.